A single TCR beta chain is shown here with its context. As yet, its antigen is unknown. Sequencing of TCR beta was performed on blood CD8+ and CD4+ T cells. Stable or active relapsing-remitting multiple sclerosis, untreated and meeting revised McDonald criteria, defined the controls. The RNA, about 0.5 to 1 ug, was put through reverse transcription using random hexamers. Amplification of TCR beta CDR3 was carried out by immunoSEQ multiplex PCR, which covered 54 Vbeta and 13 Jbeta segments. TCRdb itself ran the immunoSEQ multiplex PCR reads through MiXCR, one entry per CDR3 protein. The sample comprises 150,000 to 200,000 distinct CDR3 sequences, roughly 94% of which are singletons, and approximately 0.094% rests with the top ten. The data were taken from a study of CD8 T cells in Susac syndrome. General study points: The authors acknowledged that the study's TCR sequencing and HLA analysis involved relatively few individuals.

V was trimmed by 0 bases and J by 6 bases, leaving 17 bases between them. Germline V gene lookup returns CDR1 SGHRS and CDR2 YFSETQ. The CDR3 runs to 16 residues. This TCR came from a human donor with multiple sclerosis. The chain is built from TRBV5-1 and TRBJ2-3; the D is unclear. Sequencing was carried out using CD4+ T cells from PBMCs. CDR3 sequence (DNA): TGCGCCAGCAGCTTGGACCAGTCGAGAGCCCTCGATACGCAGTATTTT. This gives the protein CASSLDQSRALDTQYF.